These 8 T cell receptor beta chains originate from one sample sequenced in a study of T-cell memory formation after mild COVID-19. TCRdb reanalysed the 5' RACE reads using MiXCR and keeps one entry per CDR3 protein. The table shows 550,000 to 650,000 distinct CDR3 sequences, with 15% to 20% occurring only once. The sequencing input was PBMCs or a T cell subset sorted from them (not recorded which). The receptors originated from an adult woman who had mild COVID-19 (a few samples of this study predate the infection). Cell type and time point are not known.

The V call is TRBV12-3 or TRBV12-4, the J call TRBJ1-5; no definite D call. The CDR3 loop spans 17 amino acids. V was pared by 0 bases and J by 0 bases, with 12 bases between. CDR3 amino acids: CASSLARQTYSNQPQHF. The CDR3 coding sequence is TGTGCCAGCAGTTTAGCGCGGCAGACCTATAGCAATCAGCCCCAGCATTTT.

V usage is TRBV12-3 or TRBV12-4 and J usage is TRBJ1-4; D might be TRBD1 (5 bases). V lost 4 bases and J 3 bases, leaving 9 bases between the germline ends. The CDR3 has 14 amino acids. DNA of the CDR3: TGTGCCAGCAGTTCTACAGGCCCTAATGAAAAACTGTTTTTT. Translation gives CASSSTGPNEKLFF.

The rearrangement joins TRBV30 to TRBJ2-3, with TRBD2 matching over 11 bases. The J segment lost 5 bases and the V segment lost 5 bases, leaving 9 bases of the junction unmatched. Germline assignment: CDR1 GTSNPN and CDR2 SVGIG (reference sequence). The CDR3 sequence is 15 residues long. The chain's CDR3 is CAWAATSGAGDTQYF. The DNA of the CDR3 is TGTGCCTGGGCGGCGACTAGCGGGGCCGGAGATACGCAGTATTTT.

The chain carries TRBV4-2 and TRBJ1-4; D uncertain. Trimming left V 1 base short and J 4 bases short, with 10 bases between. Germline CDR1 LGHNA, CDR2 YNFKEQ. This CDR3 comprises 15 residues. This CDR3 reads CASSQVLGFNEKLFF. CDR3 sequence (DNA): TGTGCCAGCAGCCAAGTCCTTGGGTTTAATGAAAAACTGTTTTTT.

This clonotype appeared many times. DNA of the CDR3: TGTGCCAGCACCCCAGGACTAGCGGGAGTGTATGAGCAGTTCTTC. As protein: CASTPGLAGVYEQFF. J is TRBJ2-1 and V is TRBV27; TRBD2 matches at 13 bases. V lost 7 bases and J lost 8; bases outside the gene matches: 8. Germline CDR1 is MNHEY and CDR2 is SMNVEV (reference sequence). The CDR3 sequence is 15 residues long.

The CDR3 DNA reads as TGTGCCTGGAGTGTAGGGTTGGCGAACACTGAAGCTTTCTTT. Encoded protein: CAWSVGLANTEAFF. The chain links TRBV30 to TRBJ1-1; D is ambiguous. V lost 0 bases, J lost 1 base, and 9 bases lay in between. Germline assignment: CDR1 GTSNPN and CDR2 SVGIG (reference sequence). The CDR3 length is 14 residues.

This chain uses TRBV6-5 with TRBJ1-1, with 7 bases lining up with TRBD1. The CDR3 is made up of 15 amino acids. Germline assignment: CDR1 MNHEY and CDR2 SVGAGI. V was pared by 0 bases and J by 5 bases, with 6 bases of the junction left unmatched. CDR3 sequence (DNA): TGTGCCAGCAGTTACTCGAACAGGGGTTTAACTGAAGCTTTCTTT. This sequence encodes CASSYSNRGLTEAFF.

This rearrangement joins TRBV5-1 to TRBJ2-1; 15 nucleotides align to TRBD2. CDR3 length: 16 residues. Germline lookup yields CDR1 SGHRS and CDR2 YFSETQ. Losses at the gene ends were 4 bases for V and 8 bases for J; bases not matched to a gene: 7. CDR3 region: CASSQGTSGGLYEQFF. CDR3 bases: TGCGCCAGCAGCCAAGGGACTAGCGGGGGGCTCTATGAGCAGTTCTTC.